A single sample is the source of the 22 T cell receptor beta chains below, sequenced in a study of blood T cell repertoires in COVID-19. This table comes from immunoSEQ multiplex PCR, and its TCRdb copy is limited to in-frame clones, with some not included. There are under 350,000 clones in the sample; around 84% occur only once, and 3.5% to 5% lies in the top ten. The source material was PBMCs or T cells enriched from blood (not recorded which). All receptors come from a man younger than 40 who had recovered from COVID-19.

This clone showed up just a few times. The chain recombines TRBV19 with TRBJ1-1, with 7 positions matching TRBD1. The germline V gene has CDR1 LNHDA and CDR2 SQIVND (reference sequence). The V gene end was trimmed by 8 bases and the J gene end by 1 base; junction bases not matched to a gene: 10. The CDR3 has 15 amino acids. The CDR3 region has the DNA TGTGCCAGTCTCAGACAGGGAAGGGGGAACACTGAAGCTTTCTTT. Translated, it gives CASLRQGRGNTEAFF.

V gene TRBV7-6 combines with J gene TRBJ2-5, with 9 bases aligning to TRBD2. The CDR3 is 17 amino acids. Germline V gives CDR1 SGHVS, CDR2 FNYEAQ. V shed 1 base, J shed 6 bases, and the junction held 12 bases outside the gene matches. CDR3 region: CASSLDIGGGATQTQYF. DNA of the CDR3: TGTGCCAGCAGCTTAGATATTGGCGGGGGGGCCACGCAGACCCAGTACTTC.

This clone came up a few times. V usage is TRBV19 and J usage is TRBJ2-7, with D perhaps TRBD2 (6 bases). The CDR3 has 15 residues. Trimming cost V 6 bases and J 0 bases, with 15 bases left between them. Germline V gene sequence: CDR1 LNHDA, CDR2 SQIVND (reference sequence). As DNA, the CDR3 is TGTGCCAGTAGCGGCGGGGCAGGCAACTCCTACGAGCAGTACTTC. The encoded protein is CASSGGAGNSYEQYF.

CDR3 sequence: CASSLAGGTGGRNFQYF. CDR3 DNA: TGCGCCAGCAGCTTGGCGGGAGGGACAGGGGGCCGCAATTTCCAGTATTTT. This chain joins TRBV5-1 and TRBJ2-3; TRBD1 aligns across 12 bases. Germline-derived CDR1 and CDR2 are SGHRS and YFSETQ. The CDR3 has 17 amino acids. V lost 0 bases and J lost 12; bases outside the gene matches: 14.

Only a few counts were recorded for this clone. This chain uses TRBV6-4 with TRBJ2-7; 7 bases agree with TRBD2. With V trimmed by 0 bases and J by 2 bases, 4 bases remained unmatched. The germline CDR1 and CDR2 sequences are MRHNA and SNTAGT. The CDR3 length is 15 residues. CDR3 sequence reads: CASSDSGGSAYEQYF. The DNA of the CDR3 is TGTGCCAGCAGTGACTCGGGGGGGTCCGCCTACGAGCAGTACTTC.

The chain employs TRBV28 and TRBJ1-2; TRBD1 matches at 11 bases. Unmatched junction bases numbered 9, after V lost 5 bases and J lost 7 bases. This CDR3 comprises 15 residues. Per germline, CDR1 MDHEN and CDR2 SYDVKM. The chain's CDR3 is CASSPPDRGQAGYTF. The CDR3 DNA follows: TGTGCCAGCAGTCCACCGGACAGGGGGCAAGCTGGCTACACCTTC.

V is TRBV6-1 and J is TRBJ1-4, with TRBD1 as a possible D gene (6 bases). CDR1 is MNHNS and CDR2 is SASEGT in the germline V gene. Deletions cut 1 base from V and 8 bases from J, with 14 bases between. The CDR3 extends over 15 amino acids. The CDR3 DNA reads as TGTGCCAGCAGTGAAGTATGGGCAGGGGCGGAAAAACTGTTTTTT. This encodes CASSEVWAGAEKLFF.

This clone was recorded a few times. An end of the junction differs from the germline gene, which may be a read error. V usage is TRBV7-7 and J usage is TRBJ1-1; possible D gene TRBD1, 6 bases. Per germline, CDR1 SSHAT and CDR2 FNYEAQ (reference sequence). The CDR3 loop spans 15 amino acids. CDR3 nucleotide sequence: TGTGCTAGCAGCCATAGACAGGAGTTGAACACTGAAGCTTTCTTT. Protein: CASSHRQELNTEAFF. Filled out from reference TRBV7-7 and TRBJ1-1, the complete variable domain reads GAGVSQSPRYKVTKRGQDVTLRCDPISSHATLYWYQQALGQGPEFLTYFNYEAQPDKSGLPSDRFSAERPEGSISTLTIQRTEQRDSAMYRCASSHRQELNTEAFFGQGTRLTVV.

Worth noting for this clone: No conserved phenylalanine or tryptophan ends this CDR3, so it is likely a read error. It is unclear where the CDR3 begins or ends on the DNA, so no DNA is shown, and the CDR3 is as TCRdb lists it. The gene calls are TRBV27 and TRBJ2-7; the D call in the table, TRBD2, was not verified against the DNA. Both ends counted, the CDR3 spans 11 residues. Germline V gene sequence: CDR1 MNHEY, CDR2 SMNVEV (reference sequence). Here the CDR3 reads CAHETGSISAR.

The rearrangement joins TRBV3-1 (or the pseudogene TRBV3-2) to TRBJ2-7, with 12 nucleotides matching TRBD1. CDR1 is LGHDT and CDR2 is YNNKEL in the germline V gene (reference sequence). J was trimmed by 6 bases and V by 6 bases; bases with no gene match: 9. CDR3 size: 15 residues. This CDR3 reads CASSQHRDRGPEQYF. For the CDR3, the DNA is TGTGCCAGCAGTCAACACCGGGACAGGGGGCCCGAGCAGTACTTC.

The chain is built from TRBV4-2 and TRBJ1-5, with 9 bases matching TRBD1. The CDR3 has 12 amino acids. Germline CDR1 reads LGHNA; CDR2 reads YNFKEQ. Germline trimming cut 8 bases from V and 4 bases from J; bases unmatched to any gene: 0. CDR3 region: CASGTGNQPQHF. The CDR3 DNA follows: TGTGCCAGCGGGACAGGGAATCAGCCCCAGCATTTT.

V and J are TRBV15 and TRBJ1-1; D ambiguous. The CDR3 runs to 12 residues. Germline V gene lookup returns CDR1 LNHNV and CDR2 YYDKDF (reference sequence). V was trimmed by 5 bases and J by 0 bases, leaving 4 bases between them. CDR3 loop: CATSSMNTEAFF. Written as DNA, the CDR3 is TGTGCCACCAGCTCAATGAACACTGAAGCTTTCTTT.

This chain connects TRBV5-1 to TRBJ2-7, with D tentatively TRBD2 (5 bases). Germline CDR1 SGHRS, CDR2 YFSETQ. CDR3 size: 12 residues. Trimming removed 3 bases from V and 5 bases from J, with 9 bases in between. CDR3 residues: CASSSDYNEQYF. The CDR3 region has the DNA TGCGCCAGCAGCTCTGACTACAACGAGCAGTACTTC.

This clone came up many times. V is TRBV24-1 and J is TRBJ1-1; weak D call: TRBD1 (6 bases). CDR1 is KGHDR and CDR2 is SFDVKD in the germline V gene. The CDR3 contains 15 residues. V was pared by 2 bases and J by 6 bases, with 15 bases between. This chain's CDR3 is CATSDSGANIAEAFF. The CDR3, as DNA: TGTGCCACCAGTGATTCAGGGGCAAATATCGCTGAAGCTTTCTTT.

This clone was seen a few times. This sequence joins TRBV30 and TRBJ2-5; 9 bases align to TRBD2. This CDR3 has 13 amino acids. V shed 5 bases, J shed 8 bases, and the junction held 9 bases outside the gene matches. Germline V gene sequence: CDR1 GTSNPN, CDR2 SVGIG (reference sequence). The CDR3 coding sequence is TGTGCCTGGGCGGTAAGACTAGCGGATACCCAGTACTTC. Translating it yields CAWAVRLADTQYF.

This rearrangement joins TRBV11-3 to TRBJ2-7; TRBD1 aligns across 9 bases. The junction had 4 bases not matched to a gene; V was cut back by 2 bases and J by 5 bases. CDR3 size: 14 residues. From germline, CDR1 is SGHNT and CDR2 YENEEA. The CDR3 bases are TGTGCCAGCAGCTTAAGGGACAGGGCACACGAGCAGTACTTC. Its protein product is CASSLRDRAHEQYF.

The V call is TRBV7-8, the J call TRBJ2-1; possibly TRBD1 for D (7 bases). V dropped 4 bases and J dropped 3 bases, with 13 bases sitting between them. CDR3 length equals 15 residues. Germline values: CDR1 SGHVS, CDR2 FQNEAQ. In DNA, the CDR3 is TGTGCCAGCAGCTCGGAGGGACAGTTCTACAATGAGCAGTTCTTC. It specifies CASSSEGQFYNEQFF. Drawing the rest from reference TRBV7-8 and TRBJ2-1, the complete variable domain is GAGVSQSPRYKVAKRGQDVALRCDPISGHVSLFWYQQALGQGPEFLTYFQNEAQLDKSGLPSDRFFAERPEGSVSTLKIQRTQQEDSAVYLCASSSEGQFYNEQFFGPGTRLTVL.

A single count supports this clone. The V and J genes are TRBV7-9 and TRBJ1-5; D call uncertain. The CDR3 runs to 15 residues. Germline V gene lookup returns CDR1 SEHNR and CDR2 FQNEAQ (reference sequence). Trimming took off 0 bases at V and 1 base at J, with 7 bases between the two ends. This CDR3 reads CASSLAGSSNQPQHF. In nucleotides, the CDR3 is TGTGCCAGCAGCTTAGCAGGGAGCAGCAATCAGCCCCAGCATTTT.

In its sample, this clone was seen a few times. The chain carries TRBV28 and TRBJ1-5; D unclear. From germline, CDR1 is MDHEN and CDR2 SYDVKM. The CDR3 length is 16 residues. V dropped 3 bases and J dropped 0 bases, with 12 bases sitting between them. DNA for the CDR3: TGTGCCAGCAGTTTTTCGGCGGCGTATAGCAATCAGCCCCAGCATTTT. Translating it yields CASSFSAAYSNQPQHF.

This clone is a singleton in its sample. In DNA form, the CDR3 reads TGTGCCAGCAGCCCCCCGGGACTAGCGGGAGAGACCCAGTACTTC. Residues: CASSPPGLAGETQYF. J is TRBJ2-5 and V is TRBV9, with 12 bases that match TRBD2. Losses at the gene ends were 4 bases for V and 4 bases for J; bases not matched to a gene: 5. This CDR3 region has 15 residues. CDR1 and CDR2 from the germline V gene are SGDLS and YYNGEE. Full variable domain (remainder filled in from reference TRBV9 and TRBJ2-5): DSGVTQTPKHLITATGQRVTLRCSPRSGDLSVYWYQQSLDQGLQFLIQYYNGEERAKGNILERFSAQQFPDLHSELNLSSLELGDSALYFCASSPPGLAGETQYFGPGTRLLVL.

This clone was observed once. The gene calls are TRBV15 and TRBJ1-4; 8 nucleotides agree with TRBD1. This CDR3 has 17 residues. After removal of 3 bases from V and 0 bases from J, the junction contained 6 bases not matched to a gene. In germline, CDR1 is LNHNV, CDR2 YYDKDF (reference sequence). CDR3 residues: CATSRDRVAATNEKLFF. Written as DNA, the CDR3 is TGTGCCACCAGCAGGGACAGGGTGGCGGCAACTAATGAAAAACTGTTTTTT. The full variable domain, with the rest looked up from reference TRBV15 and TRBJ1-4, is DAMVIQNPRYQVTQFGKPVTLSCSQTLNHNVMYWYQQKSSQAPKLLFHYYDKDFNNEADTPDNFQSRRPNTSFCFLDIRSPGLGDTAMYLCATSRDRVAATNEKLFFGSGTQLSVL.

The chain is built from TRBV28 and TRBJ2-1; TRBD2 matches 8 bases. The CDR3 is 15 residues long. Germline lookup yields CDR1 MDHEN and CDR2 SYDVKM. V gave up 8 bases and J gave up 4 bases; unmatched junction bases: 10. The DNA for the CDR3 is TGTGCCAGCCTTTCGGCCGCGGGAGGTTACAATGAGCAGTTCTTC. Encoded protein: CASLSAAGGYNEQFF.